This T cell receptor beta chain was retrieved from a study of metastatic and nonmetastatic thyroid tumors. Whole-study context: Across peripheral blood and tumor or nodule tissue samples taken from malignant and benign thyroid patients, the repertoires were compared with one another. General study results and limits: The reported finding was significantly higher TCR beta diversity in malignant thyroid tumors relative to benign nodules, in blood and tumor.

Authors' methods: Across clinicopathological groups, CDR3 differences served as the basis for building a distant-metastasis classifier for papillary thyroid cancer. TCRdb re-analyzed the PCR reads using MiXCR. V and J calls and clone size were set by TCRdb, not the authors. Here the sample spans tens of thousands of clones, 20% being singletons. Not a single patient had been given any form of treatment at any point before undergoing thyroid surgery. In the case of this clone: Its antigen remains unidentified. At one of its ends the junction is not consistent with the germline gene, which may arise from a read error.

Germline CDR1 is LNHDA and CDR2 is SQIVND (reference sequence). CDR3 length: 17 amino acids. Sequenced input: adjacent normal tissue. The V and J genes are TRBV19 and TRBJ1-1, with D perhaps TRBD1 (5 bases). The receptor was isolated from a female donor with papillary thyroid cancer or a benign thyroid nodule (not recorded which). Some clones in this sample may be carry-over from other donors' samples. The chain's CDR3 is CASIIEATGARRTEAFF. The CDR3 nucleotides read TGTGCCAGTATTATAGAGGCAACAGGTGCCCGGAGGACTGAAGCTTTCTTT.